A selection of T cell receptor beta chains follows, all from one sample in a study of blood T cell repertoires in COVID-19. Profiling relied on immunoSEQ multiplex PCR, and the TCRdb table lists in-frame clones only, not all of them. The sample gives tens of thousands of clones, approximately 85% of which show up once; under 6% is in the top ten. Source material: peripheral blood. These receptors were obtained from a man older than 75 with acute or convalescent COVID-19. The CDR3 runs from the conserved cysteine through the conserved F or W.

v_call,cdr3_aa
TRBV25-1,CASSVSDRGSSEQYF
TRBV19,CASSRTVRQTGANVLTF
TRBV29-1,CSVRVRQGSFVGYGYTF
TRBV5-6,CASSSRLAGAGANTGELFF
TRBV9,CASSVDFQGADYGYTF
TRBV7-7,CASSRTESDEQFF
TRBV19,CASSNVAQGPSGNIQYF
TRBV5-1,CASSRDRTSTYEQYF
TRBV6-6,CASSLGGNYGYTF
TRBV11-3,CASSLEPSGGDTQYF
TRBV19,CASSIRLAGSVSNEQFF
TRBV7-2,CASRREMNTEAFF
TRBV2,CASRTSGGDTQYF
TRBV27,CASSFGGDQPQHF